Below, 28 T cell receptor beta chains from the same sample are listed, as sequenced in a study of T cell responses to AZD1222 COVID-19 vaccine. Using immunoSEQ multiplex PCR, the repertoire was profiled, and TCRdb retains in-frame clones only, with some absent. The table records 75,000 to 100,000 clones, about 88% of them present only once. The sequenced sample was peripheral blood, obtained on day 0 of AZD1222 vaccination. The source of these receptors is an adult in good health.

The chain is built from TRBV27 and TRBJ1-3, with 7 bases that match TRBD1. Trimming at V came to 2 bases and at J to 0 bases, leaving 7 bases not matched to a gene. CDR1 and CDR2 (germline): MNHEY, SMNVEV (reference sequence). This CDR3 is 17 amino acids long. The DNA for the CDR3 is TGTGCCAGCAGTTTACGCGCAGGGGGGGACTCTGGAAACACCATATATTTT. Its translation is CASSLRAGGDSGNTIYF.

V and J are TRBV19 and TRBJ2-3; no reliable D call. V was shortened by 4 bases and J by 0 bases, with 2 bases between the two germline ends. The CDR3 has 12 amino acids. Germline V lookup: CDR1 LNHDA, CDR2 SQIVND (reference sequence). CDR3 sequence reads: CASSRSTDTQYF. CDR3 DNA: TGTGCCAGTAGTAGAAGCACAGATACGCAGTATTTT.

V is TRBV28 and J is TRBJ1-1; 7 bases are a match to TRBD1. Unmatched junction bases numbered 13, after V lost 6 bases and J lost 3 bases. CDR3 length equals 16 residues. The germline V gene encodes CDR1 MDHEN and CDR2 SYDVKM. CDR3 amino acids: CASSPGTVFHYTEAFF. The CDR3 nucleotides are TGTGCCAGCAGCCCGGGGACAGTCTTCCACTACACTGAAGCTTTCTTT.

This clone was seen once. The rearrangement links TRBV28 to TRBJ1-1; no firm D call. Germline V gene sequence: CDR1 MDHEN, CDR2 SYDVKM. The V end lost 5 bases, the J end lost 8 bases, and 12 bases lay between the germline ends. CDR3 length equals 12 residues. DNA of the CDR3: TGTGCCAGCAGTCCCGCCGGTCGGGAAGCTTTCTTT. This translates into CASSPAGREAFF.

This chain links TRBV7-2 with TRBJ1-4; D remains ambiguous. The CDR3 length is 12 residues. Germline V gives CDR1 SGHTA, CDR2 FQGNSA. Trimming stripped 6 bases from V and 7 bases from J, with 9 bases between. The CDR3 is CASSFSFEKLFF. DNA for the CDR3: TGTGCCAGCAGTTTTAGTTTTGAAAAACTGTTTTTT.

This chain joins TRBV6-2 or TRBV6-3 and TRBJ1-6; D gene uncertain. The CDR3 has 14 amino acids. CDR1 is MNHEY, CDR2 SVGEGT, per germline. V lost 2 bases and J 9 bases, leaving 11 bases between the germline ends. CDR3 nucleotides: TGTGCCAGCAGTTACAGGGTTCGGGGTTCACCCCTCCACTTT. The encoded protein is CASSYRVRGSPLHF.

This chain uses TRBV2 with TRBJ2-4, with D uncertain. There are 11 residues in the CDR3. V was clipped by 4 bases and J by 8 bases, with 6 bases between them. Germline V CDR1 and CDR2: SNHLY, FYNNEI. The CDR3: CASSALDIQYF. The CDR3 region has the DNA TGTGCCAGCAGTGCCCTGGACATTCAGTACTTC.

This clone was seen a few times. The chain employs TRBV30 and TRBJ1-2, with unresolved D. CDR1 is GTSNPN, CDR2 SVGIG, per germline (reference sequence). The CDR3 is 12 residues long. Trimming removed 4 bases from V and 4 bases from J, with 10 bases in between. In DNA form, the CDR3 reads TGTGCCTGGACAGGCTCGACCTATGGCTACACCTTC. This translates into CAWTGSTYGYTF. Supplemented by reference TRBV30 and TRBJ1-2, the full variable domain reads SQTIHQWPATLVQPVGSPLSLECTVEGTSNPNLYWYRQAAGRGLQLLFYSVGIGQISSEVPQNLSASRPQDRQFILSSKKLLLSDSGFYLCAWTGSTYGYTFGSGTRLTVV.

The chain couples TRBV6-5 to TRBJ1-1; D gene unclear. The CDR3 runs to 15 residues. Trimming pared 0 bases from V and 4 bases from J, leaving 12 bases between. Germline assignment: CDR1 MNHEY and CDR2 SVGAGI. CDR3 loop: CASSYSRPLSTEAFF. Written as DNA, the CDR3 is TGTGCCAGCAGTTACTCGAGACCCCTGAGCACTGAAGCTTTCTTT.

This chain uses TRBV10-3 with TRBJ2-7; the D is unclear. V gave up 4 bases and J gave up 0 bases, with 19 bases separating them. The length of the CDR3 is 17 residues. Germline V gene lookup returns CDR1 ENHRY and CDR2 SYGVKD. The CDR3 reads CAISGAPPRVSSYEQYF. DNA of the CDR3: TGTGCCATCAGTGGGGCCCCCCCCCGGGTCAGCTCCTACGAGCAGTACTTC.

The J gene is TRBJ1-2, the V gene TRBV9, with 8 bases identical to TRBD1. This CDR3 has 16 amino acids. The junction had 12 bases not matched to a gene; V was cut back by 0 bases and J by 8 bases. Germline CDR1 and CDR2: SGDLS and YYNGEE. The CDR3 coding sequence is TGTGCCAGCAGCGTAGAGGCCAGGGGGCATATTAGAGGCTACACCTTC. Its translation is CASSVEARGHIRGYTF.

V and J are TRBV9 and TRBJ2-5; TRBD2 matches 8 bases. Germline V gene lookup returns CDR1 SGDLS and CDR2 YYNGEE. Unmatched junction bases numbered 6, after V lost 4 bases and J lost 4 bases. The CDR3 loop spans 14 amino acids. CDR3 amino acids: CASSSRTSLETQYF. DNA for the CDR3: TGTGCCAGCAGCTCACGGACTAGCTTAGAGACCCAGTACTTC.

V gene TRBV10-3 combines with J gene TRBJ1-4, with TRBD1 identical over 8 bases. This CDR3 contains 14 residues. V trimming: 5 bases; J trimming: 8 bases; junction bases outside the gene matches: 7. Germline loops: CDR1 ENHRY, CDR2 SYGVKD. CDR3 protein: CAISPGTGREKLFF. For the CDR3, the DNA is TGTGCCATCAGTCCTGGGACAGGAAGGGAAAAACTGTTTTTT.

V usage is TRBV7-9 and J usage is TRBJ2-2, with a possible D match to TRBD2 (6 bases). Germline loops: CDR1 SEHNR, CDR2 FQNEAQ (reference sequence). Trimming cost V 1 base and J 4 bases, with 7 bases left between them. This CDR3 is 14 amino acids long. Here the CDR3 DNA reads TGTGCCAGCAGCTTAGTCGGGGGCACCGGGGAGCTGTTTTTT. This encodes CASSLVGGTGELFF.

CDR3 nucleotides: TGTGCCAGCAGCAGAGAGACAGGGAGAGACGAGCAGTACTTC. Protein product: CASSRETGRDEQYF. This chain joins TRBV4-2 and TRBJ2-7, with 7 bases identical to TRBD1. Germline trimming cut 5 bases from V and 5 bases from J; bases unmatched to any gene: 9. This CDR3 is built from 14 residues. Germline lookup yields CDR1 LGHNA and CDR2 YNFKEQ.

This clone was seen a single time. J is TRBJ1-4 and V is TRBV11-2, with 7 bases matching TRBD1. V shed 6 bases, J shed 6 bases, and the junction held 13 bases outside the gene matches. Germline V CDR1 and CDR2: SGHAT, FQNNGV. This CDR3 is built from 16 residues. The CDR3 here is CASRPDPGQPDEKLFF. CDR3 coding DNA: TGTGCCAGCAGACCCGACCCGGGACAGCCAGATGAAAAACTGTTTTTT.

This rearrangement joins TRBV7-2 to TRBJ1-1; D gene unclear. V was cut by 1 base and J by 4 bases, with 7 bases left in between. The CDR3 loop spans 13 amino acids. Germline V lookup: CDR1 SGHTA, CDR2 FQGNSA. The DNA for the CDR3 is TGTGCCAGCAGCTTAGAGAAAACCACTGAAGCTTTCTTT. Translation: CASSLEKTTEAFF.

V gene TRBV9 combines with J gene TRBJ1-5, with D unresolved. V was clipped by 2 bases and J by 5 bases, with 20 bases between them. The CDR3 has 17 amino acids. The germline CDR1 and CDR2 sequences are SGDLS and YYNGEE. The CDR3 nucleotides are TGTGCCAGCAGCGTGGTGTGGGCGGCCAAGGCCCATCAGCCCCAGCATTTT. Protein: CASSVVWAAKAHQPQHF.

The DNA for the CDR3 is TGTGCCACCAGCAGAGATAAGGGACAGGGGTCACCCCTCCACTTT. Translating gives CATSRDKGQGSPLHF. The chain couples TRBV15 to TRBJ1-6, with 10 bases lining up with TRBD1. CDR1 LNHNV and CDR2 YYDKDF come from the germline V gene (reference sequence). The CDR3 runs 15 residues. The J segment lost 10 bases and the V segment lost 0 bases, leaving 3 bases of the junction unmatched.

The chain recombines TRBV11-2 with TRBJ2-4; tentatively, D is TRBD1 (5 bases). This CDR3 has 16 residues. V was pared by 4 bases and J by 3 bases, with 16 bases between. Germline V gene sequence: CDR1 SGHAT, CDR2 FQNNGV. The CDR3 DNA follows: TGTGCCAGCAGCTCCCCGGGTGGGGCGGTCAAAAACATTCAGTACTTC. This sequence encodes CASSSPGGAVKNIQYF.

This clone occurred a few times. The J gene is TRBJ2-1, the V gene TRBV3-1 (or the pseudogene TRBV3-2); TRBD1 aligns across 9 bases. Trimming took 1 base from V and 6 from J; bases not matched to a gene: 7. CDR1 is LGHDT, CDR2 YNNKEL, per germline (reference sequence). The CDR3 is 16 amino acids. This CDR3 reads CASSQVPGQGANEQFF. In DNA, the CDR3 is TGTGCCAGCAGCCAAGTACCGGGACAGGGTGCCAATGAGCAGTTCTTC.

V gene TRBV7-9 combines with J gene TRBJ2-3; D not certain. V was trimmed by 2 bases and J by 0 bases, leaving 0 bases between them. The CDR3 has 12 amino acids. Germline V gene sequence: CDR1 SEHNR, CDR2 FQNEAQ (reference sequence). Written as DNA, the CDR3 is TGTGCCAGCAGCTTAAGCACAGATACGCAGTATTTT. Its translation: CASSLSTDTQYF.

The chain has TRBV19 and TRBJ2-2, with D unresolved. Germline CDR1 LNHDA, CDR2 SQIVND (reference sequence). The ends were cut back, 1 base at V and 1 base at J, with 4 bases in the middle. The CDR3 is 14 amino acids. The CDR3, as DNA: TGTGCCAGTAGTATAGTTGGGAACACCGGGGAGCTGTTTTTT. It is translated as CASSIVGNTGELFF. Variable domain in full (rest from reference TRBV19 and TRBJ2-2): DGGITQSPKYLFRKEGQNVTLSCEQNLNHDAMYWYRQDPGQGLRLIYYSQIVNDFQKGDIAEGYSVSREKKESFPLTVTSAQKNPTAFYLCASSIVGNTGELFFGEGSRLTVL.

This chain uses TRBV5-1 with TRBJ2-2; TRBD2 aligns across 14 bases. Unmatched junction bases numbered 13, after V lost 4 bases and J lost 5 bases. Looked up from germline, CDR1 is SGHRS and CDR2 is YFSETQ. The CDR3 sequence is 19 residues long. CDR3 residues: CASSVPGLAGVKGTGELFF. CDR3 sequence (DNA): TGCGCCAGCAGCGTTCCGGGACTAGCGGGGGTAAAAGGGACCGGGGAGCTGTTTTTT.

J is TRBJ1-1 and V is TRBV5-6; TRBD1 matches 8 bases. The CDR3 is 15 amino acids. Germline CDR1 and CDR2: SGHDT and YYEEEE. V lost 2 bases and J lost 4; bases outside the gene matches: 7. The CDR3 loop reads CASSLTRGQVTEAFF. The CDR3 region has the DNA TGTGCCAGCAGCTTAACCAGGGGGCAGGTCACTGAAGCTTTCTTT.

V gene TRBV2 combines with J gene TRBJ2-1; D call uncertain. CDR1 and CDR2 (germline): SNHLY, FYNNEI. The length of the CDR3 is 14 residues. Trimming shortened V by 7 bases and J by 2 bases, and 12 bases separated the two germline ends. CDR3 sequence: CASNPTGPYNEQFF. CDR3 sequence (DNA): TGTGCCAGCAATCCGACCGGCCCCTACAATGAGCAGTTCTTC.

The rearrangement joins TRBV5-5 to TRBJ2-4; TRBD1 might be the D (6 bases). Germline values: CDR1 SGHKS, CDR2 YYEKEE (reference sequence). V was trimmed by 4 bases and J by 2 bases, leaving 13 bases between them. This CDR3 is built from 15 residues. The CDR3 loop reads CASSLLDSTKNIQYF. The CDR3 nucleotides are TGTGCCAGCAGCCTATTGGACAGTACCAAAAACATTCAGTACTTC.

CDR3 in amino acids: CASSAGTGGLNTEAFF. CDR3 sequence (DNA): TGTGCCAGCAGTGCCGGGACAGGGGGCCTGAACACTGAAGCTTTCTTT. The chain combines TRBV6-1 with TRBJ1-1, with 12 bases aligning to TRBD1. This CDR3 region has 16 residues. Germline loops: CDR1 MNHNS, CDR2 SASEGT. V shed 4 bases, J shed 0 bases, and the junction held 3 bases outside the gene matches.